The rows below give T cell receptor beta chains drawn from one sample of a study of technical replicates of blood from several donors. TCRdb's table, derived via immunoSEQ multiplex PCR, lists solely in-frame clones and lacks some. Among roughly 59,000 clones listed, 86% were seen once. The sequencing sample was made of PBMCs. Receptor source: a human donor in good health. Some clones in this sample may be carry-over from other donors' samples. CDR3s include the opening cysteine and the closing phenylalanine or tryptophan. Fields, in order: J gene, V gene, clone size, D gene, CDR3 DNA, CDR3 protein. D genes are given only for firm matches. The size entry is marked missing in some rows and otherwise reads once, few, many or a size class.

>TRBJ2-1|TRBV4-3|.|TRBD1
TGCGCCAGCAGCCAAGGGACAGGACACAATGAGCAGTTCTTC
CASSQGTGHNEQFF
>TRBJ1-1|TRBV30|once|.
TGTGCCTGGAGTATTGACAGCATGAACACTGAAGCTTTCTTT
CAWSIDSMNTEAFF
>TRBJ2-3|TRBV5-5|.|TRBD2
TGTGCCAGCCACGCGGGGGGAGGAAGGACAGATACGCAGTATTTT
CASHAGGGRTDTQYF
>TRBJ2-7|TRBV18|.|TRBD1
TGTGCCAGCTCACTAAGGACAGGGGACAACGAGCAGTACTTC
CASSLRTGDNEQYF
>TRBJ2-1|TRBV7-6|.|TRBD1
TGTGCCAGCATCCAGGGGGGACAGGGGGTTGGTGAGCAGTTCTTC
CASIQGGQGVGEQFF
>TRBJ1-4|TRBV5-1|.|TRBD1
TGCGCCAGCAGCTTGGTGACAGGGATAAATGAAAAACTGTTTTTT
CASSLVTGINEKLFF
>TRBJ2-1|TRBV4-2|.|TRBD2
TGTGCCAGCAGCCAAGATTGGGTTAGCGGGGGCCCGGGCTATGAGCAGTTCTTC
CASSQDWVSGGPGYEQFF
>TRBJ1-4|TRBV6-6|.|.
TGTGCCAGCGTCAACAGGGTCCTTAATGAAAAACTGTTTTTT
CASVNRVLNEKLFF
>TRBJ1-1|TRBV6-6|.|TRBD1
TGTGCCAGCAGTTTTCCGGGACAGGGGCCTGCGGCTTTCTTT
CASSFPGQGPAAFF
>TRBJ2-1|TRBV2|.|TRBD2
TGTGCCAGCAGAGCCAGGCGTTCCGGGACTAGCGGTTCTTACAATGAGCAGTTCTTC
CASRARRSGTSGSYNEQFF
>TRBJ1-2|TRBV7-9|few|TRBD1
TGTGCCAGCAGCCCAGGGACAGCCTATGGCTACACCTTC
CASSPGTAYGYTF
>TRBJ2-7|TRBV5-1|.|TRBD2
TGCGCCAGCAGCTTTAGCGGGACGGTCAGGCGGGGGGCCTACGAGCAGTACTTC
CASSFSGTVRRGAYEQYF
>TRBJ2-2|TRBV4-3|.|.
TGCGCCAGCAGCCAAGATTTGGTACTACCCAACACCGGGGAGCTGTTTTTT
CASSQDLVLPNTGELFF
>TRBJ1-6|TRBV12-5|.|.
TGTGCTAGTGGTTTATGGCAGGGCCATAATTCACCCCTCCACTTT
CASGLWQGHNSPLHF
>TRBJ2-1|TRBV7-7|once|TRBD2
TGTGCCAGCAGCAGAGGCGGCCTTAGCGGGAGAGGAGGCAATGAGCAGTTCTTC
CASSRGGLSGRGGNEQFF
>TRBJ1-2|TRBV2|.|.
TGTGCCAGCAGTGCGTTTTTCGGCTACACCTTC
CASSAFFGYTF
>TRBJ1-2|TRBV7-2|once|.
TGTGCCAGCAGCTACAGCCTTAACTATGGCTACACCTTC
CASSYSLNYGYTF
>TRBJ2-1|TRBV7-3|.|TRBD2
TGTGCCAGCAGCTTAGGGCTAGCGGGAGTTGAGCAGTTCTTC
CASSLGLAGVEQFF
>TRBJ1-4|TRBV7-2|once|.
TGTGCCAGCAGCTTAAGCGCGCCAGGGGCTTCAGTTGAAAAACTGTTTTTT
CASSLSAPGASVEKLFF
>TRBJ1-5|TRBV6-5|.|.
TGTGCCAGGACGATCGGGGTCGTCGGCAATCAGCCCCAGCATTTT
CARTIGVVGNQPQHF
>TRBJ2-7|TRBV4-3|.|.
TGCGCCAGCAGCCAAGATGTTGCGGGATACGAGCAGTACTTC
CASSQDVAGYEQYF
>TRBJ2-7|TRBV2|.|.
TGTGCCAGCAAGATCCGGGAAAGCTCCTACGAGCAGTACTTC
CASKIRESSYEQYF
>TRBJ1-6|TRBV6-1|few|.
TGTGCCAGCAGTGATTGGCGTATACAGGGCTCCTCACCCCTCCACTTT
CASSDWRIQGSSPLHF
>TRBJ2-7|TRBV7-2|.|TRBD2
TGTGCCAGCAGCAAAACTAGCGGGAGGGGAAGCTCCTACGAGCAGTACTTC
CASSKTSGRGSSYEQYF
>TRBJ1-6|TRBV13|.|.
TGTGCCAGCACTAGGGGGACCGGCAATTCACCCCTCCACTTT
CASTRGTGNSPLHF
>TRBJ2-7|TRBV7-7|.|.
TGTGCCAGCAGTGAGGGTGGAGGGTACGAGCAGTACTTC
CASSEGGGYEQYF
>TRBJ1-2|TRBV18|.|.
TGTGCCAGCTCACCACAGCACGCCTCCGACAAATCAGACACCTTC
CASSPQHASDKSDTF
>TRBJ2-5|TRBV4-3|.|TRBD2
TGCGCCAGCAGCCAAGATTTCGGGAGGTTAGAGACCCAGTACTTC
CASSQDFGRLETQYF
>TRBJ1-6|TRBV2|.|.
TGTGCCAGCAGTGAAGGGGGCTGGTCACCCCTCCACTTT
CASSEGGWSPLHF
>TRBJ1-5|TRBV27|.|.
TGTGCCAGCAGTTTAAAGGCAGGAGGACAGCCCCAGCATTTT
CASSLKAGGQPQHF
>TRBJ2-1|TRBV25-1|.|TRBD1
TGTGCCAGCAGTGAGAACTTAGGACAGGGGGGGCAGTTCTTC
CASSENLGQGGQFF
>TRBJ1-1|TRBV11-2|.|TRBD1
TGTGCCAGCAGCCCACAGGGGGCGATGAACACTGAAGCTTTCTTT
CASSPQGAMNTEAFF
>TRBJ2-1|TRBV7-2|.|.
TGTGCCAGCAGCCTAAAGCGCGGGACCGTTTCCTACAATGAGCAGTTCTTC
CASSLKRGTVSYNEQFF
>TRBJ2-1|TRBV6-4|.|TRBD2
TGTGCCAGCGGGGTAGCGGGAAGCTCCTACAATGAGCAGTTCTTC
CASGVAGSSYNEQFF
>TRBJ2-7|TRBV4-1|few|.
TGCGCCAGCAGCTACTCTAGCGCTAATTACGAGCAGTACTTC
CASSYSSANYEQYF
>TRBJ1-2|TRBV7-2|.|TRBD1
TGTGCCAGCAGCTTCGACAGGGGTCATGGCTACACCTTC
CASSFDRGHGYTF
>TRBJ2-5|TRBV7-9|.|TRBD2
TGTGCCAGCAGCCAGAGACTAGCCACCCAAGAGACCCAGTACTTC
CASSQRLATQETQYF
>TRBJ1-3|TRBV16|.|.
TGTGCCAGCAGCCAAATGAGTCTTGGAAACACCATATATTTT
CASSQMSLGNTIYF
>TRBJ2-3|TRBV7-2|.|.
TGTGCCAGCAGCTTAGGTACGGGACTCGGGCGGAGGGGCACAGATACGCAGTATTTT
CASSLGTGLGRRGTDTQYF
>TRBJ2-1|TRBV29-1|.|TRBD1
TGCAGCGTTACGGGACAGGGAGACAATGAGCAGTTCTTC
CSVTGQGDNEQFF
>TRBJ2-2|TRBV18|.|.
TGTGCCAGCTCACCACAGCAGGGGTCGAACACCGGGGAGCTGTTTTTT
CASSPQQGSNTGELFF
>TRBJ2-7|TRBV2|.|TRBD1
TGTGCCAGCAGTGCAACAGGGGACGAGCAGTACTTC
CASSATGDEQYF
>TRBJ2-7|TRBV11-2|.|.
TGTGCCAGCAGCTTGGGGCTCTTCGACGAGCAGTACTTC
CASSLGLFDEQYF
>TRBJ2-1|TRBV12-5|.|.
TGTGCTAGTGGCCGCCAGGGCCAGACCTACAATGAGCAGTTCTTC
CASGRQGQTYNEQFF
>TRBJ2-5|TRBV11-2|.|.
TGTGCCAGCAGCTTGGATGCGGGGAAAGAGACCCAGTACTTC
CASSLDAGKETQYF
>TRBJ1-1|TRBV11-3|.|.
TGTGCCAGCAGCTTCGGAGCGATCTTT
CASSFGAIF
>TRBJ2-5|TRBV30|once|TRBD2
TGTGCCTGGAGTTCCGGGACTAGTGAAGAGACCCAGTACTTC
CAWSSGTSEETQYF
>TRBJ1-1|TRBV7-6|.|.
TGTGCCAGCAGCCGAGGGGGGGACACTGAAGCTTTCTTT
CASSRGGDTEAFF
>TRBJ1-2|TRBV7-9|.|TRBD1
TGTGCCAGCAGCTTGGGGGACAGCTCGGACCTCTATGGCTACACCTTC
CASSLGDSSDLYGYTF
>TRBJ1-5|TRBV10-3|few|TRBD1
TGTGCCATCAGCCGGGACAGAGGACATAGCAATCAGCCCCAGCATTTT
CAISRDRGHSNQPQHF
>TRBJ2-7|TRBV6-1|.|.
TGTGCCAGCAGTGAAGAGGGGACATTGTCCTACGAGCAGTACTTC
CASSEEGTLSYEQYF
>TRBJ1-4|TRBV6-1|.|.
TGTGCCAGCACGTCATATCGGGAAAAACTGTTTTTT
CASTSYREKLFF
>TRBJ2-3|TRBV7-2|.|TRBD2
TGTGCCAGCAGCTTAGTTAGCGGGAGGGCCAGGGATACGCAGTATTTT
CASSLVSGRARDTQYF
>TRBJ2-5|TRBV7-3|.|.
TGTGCCAGCAGCTTAGACAGGAGGGAGACCCAGTACTTC
CASSLDRRETQYF
>TRBJ2-6|TRBV14|.|.
TGTGCCAGCAGCCACTGGCACTCTGGGGCCAACGTCCTGACTTTC
CASSHWHSGANVLTF
>TRBJ1-1|TRBV19|.|.
TGTGCCAGTAGTATCCGAGTGAACACTGAAGCTTTCTTT
CASSIRVNTEAFF
>TRBJ2-7|TRBV19|once|.
TGTGCCACCACCTCCGGACAGCCCTACGAGCAGTACTTC
CATTSGQPYEQYF